This T cell receptor beta chain stems from a study of OX40 agonist ivuxolimab in advanced cancers. A word on this clone: Its antigen is unidentified.

This table comes from immunoSEQ multiplex PCR, and its TCRdb copy is limited to in-frame clones, with some not included. Of over 60,000 clones listed, roughly 82% are singletons. Broader study findings: There were, on average, more expanded clones in CD8+ T cells than in CD4+. Partial responders dosed at 0.1-3.0 mg/kg displayed clonal expansion ranking among the lowest.

The timepoints at which blood was sampled were baseline, cycle 4 day 1, and cycle 7 day 1. The germline gives CDR1 MDHEN, CDR2 SYDVKM. The ends lost 2 bases at V and 6 bases at J; junction bases unmatched: 7. This CDR3 spans 14 amino acids. The clonotype originates from an adult with an advanced solid tumor such as melanoma, head and neck, liver or kidney cancer. The chain has TRBV28 and TRBJ2-7; 7 bases agree with TRBD1. The sequences come from CD4+ or CD8+ T cells sorted from blood, collected in a trial of the OX40 agonist ivuxolimab. CDR3: CASSLDRVLSEQYF. CDR3 DNA: TGTGCCAGCAGTTTAGACAGGGTTCTAAGCGAGCAGTACTTC.